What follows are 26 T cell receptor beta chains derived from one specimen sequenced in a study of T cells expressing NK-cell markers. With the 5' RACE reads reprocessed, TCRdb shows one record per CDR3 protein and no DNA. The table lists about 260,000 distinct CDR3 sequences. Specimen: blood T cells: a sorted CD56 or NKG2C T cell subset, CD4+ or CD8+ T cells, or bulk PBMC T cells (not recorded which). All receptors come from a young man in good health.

This CDR3 is CSVVEVSMNTEAFF. The chain couples TRBV29-1 to TRBJ1-1. CDR1 SQVTM and CDR2 ANQGSEA come from the germline V gene. This CDR3 contains 14 residues.

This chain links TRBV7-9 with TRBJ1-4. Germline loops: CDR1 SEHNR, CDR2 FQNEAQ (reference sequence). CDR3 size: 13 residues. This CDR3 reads CASSLRGVEKLFF.

The CDR3 sequence: CASSIFGLAGTNANTGELFF. This sequence joins TRBV12-3 or TRBV12-4 and TRBJ2-2; the D gene TCRdb calls, TRBD2, cannot be checked with no DNA. This CDR3 spans 20 amino acids.

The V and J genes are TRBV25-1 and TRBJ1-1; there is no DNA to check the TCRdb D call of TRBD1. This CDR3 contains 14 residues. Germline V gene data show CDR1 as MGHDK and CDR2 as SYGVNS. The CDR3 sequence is CASSGGSGGTEAFF.

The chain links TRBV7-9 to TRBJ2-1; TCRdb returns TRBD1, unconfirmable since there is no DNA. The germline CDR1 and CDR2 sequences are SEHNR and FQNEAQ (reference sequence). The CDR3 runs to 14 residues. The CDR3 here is CASRGFRNSNEQFF.

This chain's CDR3 is CASSLVAGFFYGYTF. This chain joins TRBV7-2 and TRBJ1-2; the TCRdb call, TRBD1, lacks DNA for checking. Germline CDR1 SGHTA, CDR2 FQGNSA. This CDR3 has 15 residues.

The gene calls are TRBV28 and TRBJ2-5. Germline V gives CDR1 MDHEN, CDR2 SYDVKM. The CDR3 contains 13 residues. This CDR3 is CASARPRQETQYF.

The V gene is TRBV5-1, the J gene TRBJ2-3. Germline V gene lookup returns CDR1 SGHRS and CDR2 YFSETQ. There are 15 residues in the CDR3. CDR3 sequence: CASSFWATSTDTQYF. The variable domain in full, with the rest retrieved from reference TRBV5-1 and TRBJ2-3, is KAGVTQTPRYLIKTRGQQVTLSCSPISGHRSVSWYQQTPGQGLQFLFEYFSETQRNKGNFPGRFSGRQFSNSRSEMNVSTLELGDSALYLCASSFWATSTDTQYFGPGTRLTVL.

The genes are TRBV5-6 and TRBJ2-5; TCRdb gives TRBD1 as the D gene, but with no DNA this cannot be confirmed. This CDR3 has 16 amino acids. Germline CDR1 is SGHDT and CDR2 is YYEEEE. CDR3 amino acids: CASSFLVQGPGETQYF.

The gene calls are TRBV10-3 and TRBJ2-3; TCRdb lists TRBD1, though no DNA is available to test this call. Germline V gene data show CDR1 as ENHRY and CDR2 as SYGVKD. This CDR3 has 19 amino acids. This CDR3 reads CAISESTGGAGGAGYTQYF.

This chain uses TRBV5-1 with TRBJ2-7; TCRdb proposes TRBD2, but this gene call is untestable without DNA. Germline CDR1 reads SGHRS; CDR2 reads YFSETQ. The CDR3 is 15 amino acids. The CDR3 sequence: CASSLGGLSSYEQYF.

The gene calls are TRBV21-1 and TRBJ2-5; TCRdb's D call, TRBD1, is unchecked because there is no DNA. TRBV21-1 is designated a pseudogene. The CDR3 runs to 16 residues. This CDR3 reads CASSTRDRASAETQYF.

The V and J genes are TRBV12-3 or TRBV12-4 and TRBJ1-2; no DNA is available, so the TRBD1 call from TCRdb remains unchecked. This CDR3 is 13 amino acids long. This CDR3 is CASGDRDSYGYTF.

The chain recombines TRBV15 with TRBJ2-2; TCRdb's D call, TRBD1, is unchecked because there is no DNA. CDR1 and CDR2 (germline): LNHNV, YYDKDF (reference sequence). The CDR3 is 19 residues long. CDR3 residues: CATSRDLGSLRQIPGELFF.

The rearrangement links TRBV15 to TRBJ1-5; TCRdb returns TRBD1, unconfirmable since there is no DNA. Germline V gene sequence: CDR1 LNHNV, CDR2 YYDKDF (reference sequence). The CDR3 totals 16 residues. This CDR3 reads CATSRDGGVLNQPQHF.

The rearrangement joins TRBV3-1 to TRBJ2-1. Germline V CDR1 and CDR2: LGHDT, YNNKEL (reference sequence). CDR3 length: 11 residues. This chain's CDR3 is CASSQGAQQFF.

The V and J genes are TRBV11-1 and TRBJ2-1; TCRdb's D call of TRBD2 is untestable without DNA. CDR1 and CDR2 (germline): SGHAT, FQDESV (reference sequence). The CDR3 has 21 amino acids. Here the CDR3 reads CASSFSALGTSGRGSYNEQFF. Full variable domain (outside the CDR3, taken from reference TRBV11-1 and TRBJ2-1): EAEVAQSPRYKITEKSQAVAFWCDPISGHATLYWYRQILGQGPELLVQFQDESVVDDSQLPKDRFSAERLKGVDSTLKIQPAELGDSAMYLCASSFSALGTSGRGSYNEQFFGPGTRLTVL.

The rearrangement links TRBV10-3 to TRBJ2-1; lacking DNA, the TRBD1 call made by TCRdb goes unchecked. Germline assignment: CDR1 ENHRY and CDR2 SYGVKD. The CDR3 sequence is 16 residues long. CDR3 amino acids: CAITSTGGASVNEQFF.

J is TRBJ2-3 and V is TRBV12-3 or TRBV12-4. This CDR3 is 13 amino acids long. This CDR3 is CASSLDGTDTQYF.

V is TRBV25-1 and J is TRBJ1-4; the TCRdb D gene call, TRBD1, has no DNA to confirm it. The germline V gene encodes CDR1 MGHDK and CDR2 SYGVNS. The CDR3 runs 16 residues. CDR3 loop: CASSGGSHRGPGKLFF.

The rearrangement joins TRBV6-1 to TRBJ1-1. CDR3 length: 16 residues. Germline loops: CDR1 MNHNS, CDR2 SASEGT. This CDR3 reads CASSVLRPGSRAEAFF.

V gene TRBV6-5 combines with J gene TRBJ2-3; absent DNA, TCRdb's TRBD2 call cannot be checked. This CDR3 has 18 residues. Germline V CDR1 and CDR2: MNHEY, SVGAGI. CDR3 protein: CASSINGGRPTSTDTQYF.

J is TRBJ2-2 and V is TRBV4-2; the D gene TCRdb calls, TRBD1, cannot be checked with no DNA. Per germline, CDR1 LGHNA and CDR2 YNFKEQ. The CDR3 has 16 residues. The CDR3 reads CASSPASQGITGELFF.

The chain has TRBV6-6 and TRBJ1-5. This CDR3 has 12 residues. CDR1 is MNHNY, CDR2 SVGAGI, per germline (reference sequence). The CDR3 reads CATRREGQPQHF.

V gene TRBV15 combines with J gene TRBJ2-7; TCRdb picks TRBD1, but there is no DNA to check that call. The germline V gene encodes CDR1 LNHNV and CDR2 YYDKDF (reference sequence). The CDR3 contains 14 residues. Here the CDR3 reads CATSSVGGFYEQYF.

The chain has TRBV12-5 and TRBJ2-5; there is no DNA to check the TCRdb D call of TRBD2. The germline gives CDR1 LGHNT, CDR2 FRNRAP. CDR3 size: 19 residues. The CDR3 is CASGLVSHRAASGRETQYF.